This TCR beta chain was documented in a study of blood T cell repertoires in COVID-19. Study in general: Two negative PCRs, clearance, or symptom resolution were required of recovered Cohort 3 donors. The samples span acute and convalescent COVID-19 from the United States, Italy and Spain.

The assay was immunoSEQ multiplex PCR, and TCRdb's table has in-frame clones only and misses some. The repertoire consists of about 210,000 clones, with about 86% occurring once and the leading ten covering around 23%. This CDR3 is 14 amino acids long. Germline loops: CDR1 MNHEY, CDR2 SMNVEV (reference sequence). Germline trimming cut 9 bases from V and 5 bases from J; bases unmatched to any gene: 11. Participants spanned ages roughly 18 to 95 years and resided in roughly 22 US areas. Participant reports of clinical history set cohort assignment. The chain combines TRBV27 with TRBJ2-5, with 8 bases that match TRBD1. Sequenced: PBMCs or T cells enriched from blood (not recorded which). This receptor was taken from a woman aged 40-49 years in a cohort exposed to, infected with or recovered from COVID-19 (not recorded which). CDR3 sequence: CASKQGVLGETQYF. The CDR3 bases are TGTGCCAGTAAACAGGGGGTCTTGGGGGAGACCCAGTACTTC.